This T cell receptor beta chain was retrieved from a study of cytomegalovirus exposure and HLA in healthy donors. Study-level points and caveats: Sequencing likely generated an artifact that appeared as a cluster of highly shared sequence variants. Across donors, most TCRs were seen rarely, yet some public ones were widespread. As a later analysis showed, a missense DCLRE1C variant was linked to trimming of TCR beta V- and J-genes.

A note on this clone: Its antigen is unidentified.

The PCR ran on 60 Vbeta and 13 Jbeta primers. The method was immunoSEQ multiplex PCR; TCRdb's version includes in-frame clones alone and lacks a portion of them. The sample yields 200,000 or so clones, 65% to 90% seen once. This CDR3 spans 15 amino acids. Per the germline V gene, CDR1 is SGHDN and CDR2 is FVKESK. The trim removed 4 bases at V and 7 bases at J, leaving 10 bases unmatched. Input material: PBMCs. This TCR derives from a girl aged 10 to 17 in good health and CMV-seronegative. The J gene is TRBJ1-2, the V gene TRBV14; 9 positions agree with TRBD1. In DNA, the CDR3 is TGTGCCAGCAGCCTCTTAGGGACAGGGCTTCTTGGCTACACCTTC. It is translated as CASSLLGTGLLGYTF. The full variable domain, rest sourced from reference TRBV14 and TRBJ1-2, is EAGVTQFPSHSVIEKGQTVTLRCDPISGHDNLYWYRRVMGKEIKFLLHFVKESKQDESGMPNNRFLAERTGGTYSTLKVQPAELEDSGVYFCASSLLGTGLLGYTFGSGTRLTVV.